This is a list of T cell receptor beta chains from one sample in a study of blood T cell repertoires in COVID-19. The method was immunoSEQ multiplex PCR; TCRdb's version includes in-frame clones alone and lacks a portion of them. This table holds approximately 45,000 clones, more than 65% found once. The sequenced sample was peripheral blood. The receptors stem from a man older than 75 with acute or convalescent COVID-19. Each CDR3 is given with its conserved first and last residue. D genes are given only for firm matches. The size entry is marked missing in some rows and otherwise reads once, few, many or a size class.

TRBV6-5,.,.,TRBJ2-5,TGTGCCAGCAGTTACGGGCAGGGGGGAGGGACCCAGTACTTC,CASSYGQGGGTQYF
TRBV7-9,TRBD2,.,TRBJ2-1,TGTGCCAGCAGCCCCCGACTAGCGGTAAACAATGAGCAGTTCTTC,CASSPRLAVNNEQFF
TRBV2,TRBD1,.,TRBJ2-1,TGTGCCAGCAGTGGGCGGGACAGGGTTTACAATGAGCAGTTCTTC,CASSGRDRVYNEQFF
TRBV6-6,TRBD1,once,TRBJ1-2,TGTGCCAGCAGCCCCGGGACAGGGTATGGCTACACCTTC,CASSPGTGYGYTF
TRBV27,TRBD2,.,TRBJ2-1,TGTGCCAGCAGTCCCACGGCGGGGGGGACACAATACAATGAGCAGTTCTTC,CASSPTAGGTQYNEQFF
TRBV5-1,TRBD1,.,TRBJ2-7,TGCGCCAGCACCCTTGATGGGACAGCGAGCTCCTACGAGCAGTACTTC,CASTLDGTASSYEQYF
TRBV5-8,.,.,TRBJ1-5,TGTGCCAGCAGTCTCAGGAATCAGCCCCAGCATTTT,CASSLRNQPQHF
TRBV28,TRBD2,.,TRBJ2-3,TGTGCCAGCACCCCTAGCGGGAGGGCCGGAGATACGCAGTATTTT,CASTPSGRAGDTQYF
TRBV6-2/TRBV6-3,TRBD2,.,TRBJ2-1,TGTGCCAGCAGCCTCCCTAGCGGAGCCTACAATGAGCAGTTCTTC,CASSLPSGAYNEQFF
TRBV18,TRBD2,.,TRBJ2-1,TGTGCCAGCTCACCGGGGGGGATGGGGTCCTACAATGAGCAGTTCTTC,CASSPGGMGSYNEQFF
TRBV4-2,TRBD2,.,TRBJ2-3,TGTGCCAGCACCAGCGGGAGTCCTGGAGATACGCAGTATTTT,CASTSGSPGDTQYF
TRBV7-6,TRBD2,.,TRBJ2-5,TGTGCCAGCAGCCCGAGACTAGCGGGAGGGCTCCAAGAGACCCAGTACTTC,CASSPRLAGGLQETQYF
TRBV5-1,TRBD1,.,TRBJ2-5,TGCGCCAGCAGCTTACAGGGGTTGGAGACCCAGTACTTC,CASSLQGLETQYF
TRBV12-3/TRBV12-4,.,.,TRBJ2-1,TGTGCCAGCAGTTTATTCGGTCGCGAGCAGTTCTTC,CASSLFGREQFF
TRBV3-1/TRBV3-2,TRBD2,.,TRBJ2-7,TGTGCCAGCAGCCTCGGGACTAGCGGGAGCTCCTACGAGCAGTACTTC,CASSLGTSGSSYEQYF
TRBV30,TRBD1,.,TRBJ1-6,TGTGCCTGGAGTGTAGGACAGGTCCAACCCCTCCACTTT,CAWSVGQVQPLHF
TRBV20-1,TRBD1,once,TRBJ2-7,TGCAGTGCTAGTCCCCGACAGGGAGCCTACGAGCAGTACTTC,CSASPRQGAYEQYF
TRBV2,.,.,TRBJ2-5,TGTGCCAGCAGTGAAGGACAGCAAGAGACCCAGTACTTC,CASSEGQQETQYF
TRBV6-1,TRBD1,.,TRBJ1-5,TGTGCCAGCAGTGATGGGGACAGGGGTAATCAGCCCCAGCATTTT,CASSDGDRGNQPQHF
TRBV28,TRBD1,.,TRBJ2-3,TGTGCCAGCAGTGACCCTCGGAGAGGGGGCATGGCAGATACGCAGTATTTT,CASSDPRRGGMADTQYF
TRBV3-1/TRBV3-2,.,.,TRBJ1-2,TGTGCCAGCAGCCAAGTTAGGGGAGGAAGCGGCTACACCTTC,CASSQVRGGSGYTF
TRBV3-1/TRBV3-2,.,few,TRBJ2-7,TGTGCCAGCAGCCAAGTAGGGGGTGGGACACCCTACGAGCAGTACTTC,CASSQVGGGTPYEQYF
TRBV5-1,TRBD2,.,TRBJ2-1,TGCGCCAGCAGCCCCAGCGGGGGGGCGTACAATGAGCAGTTCTTC,CASSPSGGAYNEQFF
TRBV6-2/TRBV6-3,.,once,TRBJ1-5,TGTGCCAGCAGTTACCTAGGCTCGGGCAATCAGCCCCAGCATTTT,CASSYLGSGNQPQHF
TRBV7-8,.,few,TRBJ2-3,TGTGCCAGCAGCTTAGGGAACAGGTACACAGATACGCAGTATTTT,CASSLGNRYTDTQYF
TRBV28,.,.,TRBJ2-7,TGTGCCAGCAGTCCCCGTGGCCCCCCGGGCGAGCAGTACTTC,CASSPRGPPGEQYF
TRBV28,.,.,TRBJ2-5,TGTGCCAGCAGCCTCAGGGGGACCCAGTACTTC,CASSLRGTQYF
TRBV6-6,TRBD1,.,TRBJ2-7,TGTGCCAGCAGATCCCGACCGACAGGGACCGAGCAGTACTTC,CASRSRPTGTEQYF
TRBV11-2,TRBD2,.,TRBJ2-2,TGTGCCAGCAGCTTAGGTCTCGCGGGAGGCACCGGGGAGCTGTTTTTT,CASSLGLAGGTGELFF
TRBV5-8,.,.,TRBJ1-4,TGTGCCAGCAGCGGGGGACTGAATGAAAAACTGTTTTTT,CASSGGLNEKLFF
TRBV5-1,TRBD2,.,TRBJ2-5,TGCGCCAGCATGCTGATTAGCGGGAGTCTCGAGACCCAGTACTTC,CASMLISGSLETQYF
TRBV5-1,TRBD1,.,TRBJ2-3,TGCGCCAGCAGCGCATTGTTGGGACAGAGCACAGATACGCAGTATTTT,CASSALLGQSTDTQYF
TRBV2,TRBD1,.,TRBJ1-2,TGTGCCAGCAGTCCCCAGGGGACAGGTGGGGGCTACACCTTC,CASSPQGTGGGYTF
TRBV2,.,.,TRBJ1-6,TGTGCCAGCAGTGAAGACAGGAGCTCCTATAATTCACCCCTCCACTTT,CASSEDRSSYNSPLHF
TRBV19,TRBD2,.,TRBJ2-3,TGTGCCAGTAGTAAAGAGCCCTGGACTAGCGGGAGTACAGATACGCAGTATTTT,CASSKEPWTSGSTDTQYF
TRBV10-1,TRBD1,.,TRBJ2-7,TGCGCCAGCAGCTGGACAGGGGGCTACGAGCAGTACTTC,CASSWTGGYEQYF
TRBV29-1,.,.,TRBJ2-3,TGCAGCGGCCTCCTAACTGAAAATACGCAGTATTTT,CSGLLTENTQYF
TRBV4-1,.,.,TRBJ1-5,TGCGCCAGCAGCCAAGATGATGCGGGACTCGGTCAGCCCCAGCATTTT,CASSQDDAGLGQPQHF
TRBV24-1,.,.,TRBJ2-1,TGTGCCACCAGTGACCGAGAACAGGGCGCCTACAATGAGCAGTTCTTC,CATSDREQGAYNEQFF
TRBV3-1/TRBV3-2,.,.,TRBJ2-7,TGTGCCAGCAGCCAAGATCCTGGCTCCTCCTACGAGCAGTACTTC,CASSQDPGSSYEQYF
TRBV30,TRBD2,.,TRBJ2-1,TGTGCCTGGAGTAAAGGAGTACTAGCGCGAAATGAGCAGTTCTTC,CAWSKGVLARNEQFF
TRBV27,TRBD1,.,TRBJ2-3,TGTGCCAGCAGTTCTATCCGCGACAGGGTACGCACAGATACGCAGTATTTT,CASSSIRDRVRTDTQYF
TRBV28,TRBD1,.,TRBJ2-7,TGTGCCAGCGCTCGGACAGGGTTCTACGAGCAGTACTTC,CASARTGFYEQYF
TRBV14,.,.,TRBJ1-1,TGTGCCAGCAGCCAGCAGGGCCTTGGGAACACTGAAGCTTTCTTT,CASSQQGLGNTEAFF
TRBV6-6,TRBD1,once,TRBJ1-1,TGTGCCAGCAGTGTTTCGGACAGGGAGAACACTGAAGCTTTCTTT,CASSVSDRENTEAFF
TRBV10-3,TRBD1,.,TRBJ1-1,TGTGCCATTAATGGTTTCGGACAGGGAGAGACTGAAGCTTTCTTT,CAINGFGQGETEAFF
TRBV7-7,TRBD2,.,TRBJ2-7,TGTGCCAGCAGCCCAGGGAGCGGGAGGGCCTCCTACGAGCAGTACTTC,CASSPGSGRASYEQYF
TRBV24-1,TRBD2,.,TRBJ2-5,TGTGCCACCAGTGATCGGACTAGCTTAGGAACCCAGTACTTC,CATSDRTSLGTQYF
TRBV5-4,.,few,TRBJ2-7,TGTGCCAGCAGCTTTGGGGGCCCTTTTATCTACGAGCAGTACTTC,CASSFGGPFIYEQYF
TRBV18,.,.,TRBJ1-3,TGTGCCAGCTCACCCCCAACCGGTCCCTCTGGAAACACCATATATTTT,CASSPPTGPSGNTIYF
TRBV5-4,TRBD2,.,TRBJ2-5,TGTGCCAGCAGCTTGGGACTAGCGGGAGGAGAGACCCAGTACTTC,CASSLGLAGGETQYF
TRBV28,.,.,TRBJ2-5,TGTGCCAGCAGTTTACATTATTCGGGGGAGACCCAGTACTTC,CASSLHYSGETQYF
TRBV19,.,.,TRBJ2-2,TGTGCCAGTACTTCACACAGGGTTGCCACCGGGGAGCTGTTTTTT,CASTSHRVATGELFF
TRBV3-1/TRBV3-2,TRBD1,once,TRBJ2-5,TGTGCCAGCAGCCGGGACAGGCAAGAGACCCAGTACTTC,CASSRDRQETQYF
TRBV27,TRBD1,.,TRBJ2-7,TGTGCCAGCAGTCCGGACAGGGGGAAGTGGCAGCAGTACTTC,CASSPDRGKWQQYF
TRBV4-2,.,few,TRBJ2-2,TGTGCCAGCAGCCAAGATTTGGACTTATTAACCGGGGAGCTGTTTTTT,CASSQDLDLLTGELFF
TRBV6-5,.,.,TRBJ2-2,TGTGCCAGCAGTTTACGCGTCCCGGGGATTTTGGGGGAGCTGTTTTTT,CASSLRVPGILGELFF
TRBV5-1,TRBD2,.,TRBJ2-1,TGCGCCAGCAGCTTGGCCTCTAGCGGAGGCAATGAGCAGTTCTTC,CASSLASSGGNEQFF
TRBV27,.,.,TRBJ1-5,TGTGCCAGCAGTTCCCAGGGTCGGGGCAATCAGCCCCAGCATTTT,CASSSQGRGNQPQHF
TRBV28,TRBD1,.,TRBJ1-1,TGTGCCAGCAGTTTATTGACAGGGGTCATCACTGAAGCTTTCTTT,CASSLLTGVITEAFF